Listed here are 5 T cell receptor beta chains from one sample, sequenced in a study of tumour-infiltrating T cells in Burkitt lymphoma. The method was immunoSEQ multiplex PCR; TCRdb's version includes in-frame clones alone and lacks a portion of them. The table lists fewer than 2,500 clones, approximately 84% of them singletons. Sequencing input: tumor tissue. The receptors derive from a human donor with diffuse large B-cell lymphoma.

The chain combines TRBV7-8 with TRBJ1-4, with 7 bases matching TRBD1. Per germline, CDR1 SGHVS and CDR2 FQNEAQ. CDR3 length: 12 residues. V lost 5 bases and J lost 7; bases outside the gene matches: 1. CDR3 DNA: TGTGCCAGCAGCAACAGGGGTGAAAAACTGTTTTTT. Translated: CASSNRGEKLFF.

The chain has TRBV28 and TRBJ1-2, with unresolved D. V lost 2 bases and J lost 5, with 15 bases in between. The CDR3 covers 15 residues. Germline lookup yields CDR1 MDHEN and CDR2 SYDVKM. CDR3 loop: CASSLGSGESYGYTF. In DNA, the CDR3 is TGTGCCAGCAGTTTAGGCAGCGGGGAGTCGTATGGCTACACCTTC.

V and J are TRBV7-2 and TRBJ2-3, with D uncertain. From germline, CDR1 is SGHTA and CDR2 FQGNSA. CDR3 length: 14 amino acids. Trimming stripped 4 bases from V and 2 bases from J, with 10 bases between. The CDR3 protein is CASSSGPDTDTQYF. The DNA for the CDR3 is TGTGCCAGCAGCTCTGGACCAGACACAGATACGCAGTATTTT. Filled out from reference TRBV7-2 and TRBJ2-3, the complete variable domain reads GAGVSQSPSNKVTEKGKDVELRCDPISGHTALYWYRQSLGQGLEFLIYFQGNSAPDKSGLPSDRFSAERTGGSVSTLTIQRTQQEDSAVYLCASSSGPDTDTQYFGPGTRLTVL.

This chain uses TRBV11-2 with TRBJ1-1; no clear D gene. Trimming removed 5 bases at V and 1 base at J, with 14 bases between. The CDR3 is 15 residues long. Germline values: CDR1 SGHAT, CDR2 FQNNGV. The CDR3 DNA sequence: TGTGCCAGCAGCATCCTCGGAGGTAAGAACACTGAAGCTTTCTTT. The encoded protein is CASSILGGKNTEAFF.

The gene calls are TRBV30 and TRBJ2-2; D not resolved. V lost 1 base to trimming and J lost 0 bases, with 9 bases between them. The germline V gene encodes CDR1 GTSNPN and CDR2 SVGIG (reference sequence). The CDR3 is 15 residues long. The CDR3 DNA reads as TGTGCCTGGAGTGGCGGACGTGCGAACACCGGGGAGCTGTTTTTT. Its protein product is CAWSGGRANTGELFF.